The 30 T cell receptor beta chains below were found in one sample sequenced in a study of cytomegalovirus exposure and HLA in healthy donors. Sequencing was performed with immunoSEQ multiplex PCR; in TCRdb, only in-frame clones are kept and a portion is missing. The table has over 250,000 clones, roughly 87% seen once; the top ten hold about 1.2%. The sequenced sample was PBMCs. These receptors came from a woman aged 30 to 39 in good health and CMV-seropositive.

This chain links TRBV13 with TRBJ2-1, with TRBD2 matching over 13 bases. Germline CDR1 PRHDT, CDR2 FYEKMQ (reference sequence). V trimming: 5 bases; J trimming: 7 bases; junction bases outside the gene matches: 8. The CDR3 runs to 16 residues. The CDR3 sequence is CASSPRTSGSLNEQFF. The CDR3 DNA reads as TGTGCCAGCAGCCCACGGACTAGCGGGAGTTTGAATGAGCAGTTCTTC.

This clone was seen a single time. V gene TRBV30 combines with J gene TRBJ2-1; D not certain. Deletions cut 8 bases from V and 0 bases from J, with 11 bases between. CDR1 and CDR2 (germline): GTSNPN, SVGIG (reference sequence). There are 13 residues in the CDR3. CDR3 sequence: CALVLPSYNEQFF. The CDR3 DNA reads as TGTGCCCTAGTACTACCCTCCTACAATGAGCAGTTCTTC.

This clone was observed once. Written as DNA, the CDR3 is TGTGCCACTCTTCTGGGGGCCCGGGCTTTCTTT. Encoded protein: CATLLGARAFF. The V gene is TRBV28, the J gene TRBJ1-1, with a possible D match to TRBD1 (6 bases). CDR1 is MDHEN, CDR2 SYDVKM, per germline. V was cut by 10 bases and J by 11 bases, with 17 bases left in between. The CDR3 spans 11 residues. Full variable domain (missing parts from reference TRBV28 and TRBJ1-1): DVKVTQSSRYLVKRTGEKVFLECVQDMDHENMFWYRQDPGLGLRLIYFSYDVKMKEKGDIPEGYSVSREKKERFSLILESASTNQTSMYLCATLLGARAFFGQGTRLTVV.

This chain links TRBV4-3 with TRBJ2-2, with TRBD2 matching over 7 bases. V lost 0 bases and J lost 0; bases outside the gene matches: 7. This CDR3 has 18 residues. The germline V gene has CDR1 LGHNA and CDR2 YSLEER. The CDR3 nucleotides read TGCGCCAGCAGCCAAGAGGGTAGCGGGTCCGCGAACACCGGGGAGCTGTTTTTT. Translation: CASSQEGSGSANTGELFF.

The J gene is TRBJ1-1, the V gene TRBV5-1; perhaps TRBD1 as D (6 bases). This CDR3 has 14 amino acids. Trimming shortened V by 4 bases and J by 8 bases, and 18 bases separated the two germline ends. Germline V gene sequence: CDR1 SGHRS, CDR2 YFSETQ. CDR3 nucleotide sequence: TGCGCCAGCAGCCAGACACAGGGCCGGGGAGAAGCTTTCTTT. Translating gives CASSQTQGRGEAFF. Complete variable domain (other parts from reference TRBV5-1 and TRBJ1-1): KAGVTQTPRYLIKTRGQQVTLSCSPISGHRSVSWYQQTPGQGLQFLFEYFSETQRNKGNFPGRFSGRQFSNSRSEMNVSTLELGDSALYLCASSQTQGRGEAFFGQGTRLTVV.

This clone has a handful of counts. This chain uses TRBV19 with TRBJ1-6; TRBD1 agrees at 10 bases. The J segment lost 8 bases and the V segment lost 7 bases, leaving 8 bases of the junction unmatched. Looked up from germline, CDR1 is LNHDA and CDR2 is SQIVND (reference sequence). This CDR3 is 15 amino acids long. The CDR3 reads CASNLGTGEYSPLHF. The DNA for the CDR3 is TGTGCCAGTAACCTCGGGACAGGGGAATATTCACCCCTCCACTTT.

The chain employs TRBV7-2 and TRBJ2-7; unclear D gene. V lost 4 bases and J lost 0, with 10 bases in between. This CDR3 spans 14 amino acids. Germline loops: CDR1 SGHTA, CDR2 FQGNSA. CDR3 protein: CASSSFLGSYEQYF. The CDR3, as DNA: TGTGCCAGCAGCTCCTTTCTAGGCTCCTACGAGCAGTACTTC. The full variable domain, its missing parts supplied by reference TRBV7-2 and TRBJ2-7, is GAGVSQSPSNKVTEKGKDVELRCDPISGHTALYWYRQSLGQGLEFLIYFQGNSAPDKSGLPSDRFSAERTGGSVSTLTIQRTQQEDSAVYLCASSSFLGSYEQYFGPGTRLTVT.

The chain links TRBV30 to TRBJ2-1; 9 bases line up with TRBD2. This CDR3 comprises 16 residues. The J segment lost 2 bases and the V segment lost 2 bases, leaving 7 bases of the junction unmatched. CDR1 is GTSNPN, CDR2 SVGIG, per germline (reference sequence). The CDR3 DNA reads TGTGCCTGGAGTCCACAGCTAGCGGGGACCTACAATGAGCAGTTCTTC. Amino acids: CAWSPQLAGTYNEQFF.

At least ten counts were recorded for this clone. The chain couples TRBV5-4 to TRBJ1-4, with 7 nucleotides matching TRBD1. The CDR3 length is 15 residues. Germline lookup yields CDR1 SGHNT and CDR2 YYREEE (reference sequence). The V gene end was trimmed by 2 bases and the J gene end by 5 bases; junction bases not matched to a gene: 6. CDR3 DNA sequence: TGTGCCAGCAGCTTTCGGACAGGAGGAAATGAAAAACTGTTTTTT. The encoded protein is CASSFRTGGNEKLFF.

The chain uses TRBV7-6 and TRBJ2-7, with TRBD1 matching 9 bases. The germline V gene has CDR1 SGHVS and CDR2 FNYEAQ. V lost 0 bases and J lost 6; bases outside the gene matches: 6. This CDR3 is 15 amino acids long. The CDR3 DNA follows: TGTGCCAGCAGCTTAGCGCGCGACAGGGGGGGCGAGCAGTACTTC. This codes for CASSLARDRGGEQYF.

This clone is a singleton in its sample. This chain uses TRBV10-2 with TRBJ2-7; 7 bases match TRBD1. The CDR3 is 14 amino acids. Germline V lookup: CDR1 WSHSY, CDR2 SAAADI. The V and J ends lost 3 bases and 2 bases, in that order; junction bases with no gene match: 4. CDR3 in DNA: TGCGCCAGCAGTGATTCGCAGGGGGCCTACGAGCAGTACTTC. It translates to CASSDSQGAYEQYF.

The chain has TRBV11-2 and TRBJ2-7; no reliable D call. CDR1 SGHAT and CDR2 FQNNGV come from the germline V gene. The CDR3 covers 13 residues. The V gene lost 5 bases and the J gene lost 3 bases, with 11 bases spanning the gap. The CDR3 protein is CASSQGPDYEQYF. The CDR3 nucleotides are TGTGCCAGCAGCCAAGGACCAGACTACGAGCAGTACTTC.

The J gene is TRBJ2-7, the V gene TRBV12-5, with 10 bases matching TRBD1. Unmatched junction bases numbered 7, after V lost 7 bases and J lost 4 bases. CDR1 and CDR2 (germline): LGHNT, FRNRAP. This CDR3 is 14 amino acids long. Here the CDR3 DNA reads TGTGCTAGTGTCCGCCGGGACAGGGGTTACGAGCAGTACTTC. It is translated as CASVRRDRGYEQYF.

In DNA form, the CDR3 reads TGCGCCAGCAGCTTGGTAGGACAAGCCTACGAGCAGTACTTC. The encoded protein is CASSLVGQAYEQYF. The gene calls are TRBV5-1 and TRBJ2-7; maybe TRBD1 (5 bases). Per germline, CDR1 SGHRS and CDR2 YFSETQ. The CDR3 is 14 residues long. The V gene lost 0 bases and the J gene lost 2 bases, with 9 bases spanning the gap.

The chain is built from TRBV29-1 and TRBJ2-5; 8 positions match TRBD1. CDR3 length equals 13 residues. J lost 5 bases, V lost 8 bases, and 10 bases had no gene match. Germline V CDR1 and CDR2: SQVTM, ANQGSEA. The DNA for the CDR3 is TGCAGCACCTGGACAGGGATAGGGGAGACCCAGTACTTC. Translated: CSTWTGIGETQYF.

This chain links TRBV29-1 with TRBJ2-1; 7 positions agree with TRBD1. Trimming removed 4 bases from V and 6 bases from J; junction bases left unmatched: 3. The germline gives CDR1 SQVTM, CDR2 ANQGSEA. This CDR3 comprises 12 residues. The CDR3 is CSVGQGANEQFF. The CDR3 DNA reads TGCAGCGTTGGACAGGGTGCCAATGAGCAGTTCTTC.

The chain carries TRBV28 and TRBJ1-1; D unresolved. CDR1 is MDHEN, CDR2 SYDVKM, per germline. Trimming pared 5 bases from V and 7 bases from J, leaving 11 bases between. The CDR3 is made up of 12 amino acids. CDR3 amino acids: CASSRLVGEAFF. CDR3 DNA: TGTGCCAGCAGTCGCCTGGTGGGTGAAGCTTTCTTT.

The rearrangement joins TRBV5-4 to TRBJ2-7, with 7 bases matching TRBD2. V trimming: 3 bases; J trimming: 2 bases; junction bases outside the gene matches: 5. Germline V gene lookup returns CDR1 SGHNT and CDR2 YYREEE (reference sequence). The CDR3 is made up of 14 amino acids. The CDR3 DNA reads TGTGCCAGCAGCTGGGGGGAGGGCCCCTACGAGCAGTACTTC. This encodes CASSWGEGPYEQYF.

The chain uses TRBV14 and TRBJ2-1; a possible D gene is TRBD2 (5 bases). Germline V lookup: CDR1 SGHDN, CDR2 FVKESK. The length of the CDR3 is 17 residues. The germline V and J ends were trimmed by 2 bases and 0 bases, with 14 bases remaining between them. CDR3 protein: CASSQQRLAGSYNEQFF. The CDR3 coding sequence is TGTGCCAGCAGCCAACAGAGGCTAGCCGGCTCCTACAATGAGCAGTTCTTC.

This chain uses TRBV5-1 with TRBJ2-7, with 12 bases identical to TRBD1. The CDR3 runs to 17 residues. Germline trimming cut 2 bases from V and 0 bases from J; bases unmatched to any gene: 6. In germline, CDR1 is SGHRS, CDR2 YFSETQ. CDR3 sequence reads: CASSLPGQGAFSYEQYF. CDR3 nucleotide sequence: TGCGCCAGCAGCTTACCGGGACAGGGGGCATTCTCCTACGAGCAGTACTTC.

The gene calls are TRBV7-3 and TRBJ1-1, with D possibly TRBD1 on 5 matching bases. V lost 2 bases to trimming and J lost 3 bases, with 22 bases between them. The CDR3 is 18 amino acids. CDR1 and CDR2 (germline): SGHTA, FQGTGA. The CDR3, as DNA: TGTGCCAGCAGCTTACAGCCCCTTCTTAGGGGTGGAGACACTGAAGCTTTCTTT. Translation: CASSLQPLLRGGDTEAFF. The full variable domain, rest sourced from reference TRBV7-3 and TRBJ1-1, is GAGVSQTPSNKVTEKGKYVELRCDPISGHTALYWYRQSLGQGPEFLIYFQGTGAADDSGLPNDRFFAVRPEGSVSTLKIQRTERGDSAVYLCASSLQPLLRGGDTEAFFGQGTRLTVV.

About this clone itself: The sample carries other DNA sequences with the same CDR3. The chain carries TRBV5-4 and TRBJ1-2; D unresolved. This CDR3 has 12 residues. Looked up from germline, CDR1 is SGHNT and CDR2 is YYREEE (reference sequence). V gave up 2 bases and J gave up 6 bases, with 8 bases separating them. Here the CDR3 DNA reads TGTGCCAGCAGCTTCCAGGTCGATGGCTACACCTTC. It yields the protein CASSFQVDGYTF.

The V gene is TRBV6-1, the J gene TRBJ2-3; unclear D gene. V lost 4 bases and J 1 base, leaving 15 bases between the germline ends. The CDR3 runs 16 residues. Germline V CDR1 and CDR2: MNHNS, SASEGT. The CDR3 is CASSGSAGWGTDTQYF. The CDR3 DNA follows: TGTGCCAGCAGTGGGAGCGCCGGGTGGGGCACAGATACGCAGTATTTT.

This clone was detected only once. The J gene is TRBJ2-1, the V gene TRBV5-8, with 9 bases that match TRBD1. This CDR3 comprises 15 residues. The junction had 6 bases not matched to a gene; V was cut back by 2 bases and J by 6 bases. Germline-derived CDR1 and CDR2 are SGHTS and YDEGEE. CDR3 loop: CASSFGGQGGNEQFF. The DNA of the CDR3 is TGTGCCAGCAGCTTTGGGGGACAGGGCGGCAATGAGCAGTTCTTC.

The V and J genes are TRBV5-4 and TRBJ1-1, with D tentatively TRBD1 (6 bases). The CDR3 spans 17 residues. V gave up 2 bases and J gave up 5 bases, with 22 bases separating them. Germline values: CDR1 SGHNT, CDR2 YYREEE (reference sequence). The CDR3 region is CASSLVRTTGRGTEAFF. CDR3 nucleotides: TGTGCCAGCAGCTTAGTAAGGACGACGGGAAGGGGGACTGAAGCTTTCTTT.

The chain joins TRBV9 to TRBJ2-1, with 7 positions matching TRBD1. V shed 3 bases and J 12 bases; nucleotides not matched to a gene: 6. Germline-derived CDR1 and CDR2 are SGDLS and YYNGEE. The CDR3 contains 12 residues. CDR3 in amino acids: CASSEVTGVQFF. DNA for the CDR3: TGTGCCAGCAGCGAAGTAACAGGGGTGCAGTTCTTC.

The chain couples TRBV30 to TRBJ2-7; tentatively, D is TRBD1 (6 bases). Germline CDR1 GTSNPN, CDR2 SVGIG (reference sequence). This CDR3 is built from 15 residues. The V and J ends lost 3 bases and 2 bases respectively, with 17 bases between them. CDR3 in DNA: TGTGCCTGGAGGTCGCCCGAGGACAGAACCTACGAGCAGTACTTC. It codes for CAWRSPEDRTYEQYF.

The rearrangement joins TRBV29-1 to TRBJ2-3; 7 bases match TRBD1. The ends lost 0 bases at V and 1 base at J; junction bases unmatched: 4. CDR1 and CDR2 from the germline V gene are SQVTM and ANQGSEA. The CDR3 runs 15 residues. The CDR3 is CSVEDRGGGTDTQYF. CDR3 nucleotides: TGCAGCGTTGAAGATAGAGGGGGCGGCACAGATACGCAGTATTTT.

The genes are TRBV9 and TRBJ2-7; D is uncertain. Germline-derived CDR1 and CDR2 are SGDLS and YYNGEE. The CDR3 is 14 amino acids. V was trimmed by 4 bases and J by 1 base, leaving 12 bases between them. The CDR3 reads CASSPPGGSYEQYF. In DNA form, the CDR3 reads TGTGCCAGCAGCCCCCCCGGCGGATCCTACGAGCAGTACTTC.

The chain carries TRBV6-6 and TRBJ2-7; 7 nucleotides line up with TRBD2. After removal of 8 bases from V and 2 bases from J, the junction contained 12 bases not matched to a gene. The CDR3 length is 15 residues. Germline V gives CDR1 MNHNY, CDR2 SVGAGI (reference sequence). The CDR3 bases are TGTGCCAGCTCCCCCGAACGGGGGGACGCCTACGAGCAGTACTTC. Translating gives CASSPERGDAYEQYF.